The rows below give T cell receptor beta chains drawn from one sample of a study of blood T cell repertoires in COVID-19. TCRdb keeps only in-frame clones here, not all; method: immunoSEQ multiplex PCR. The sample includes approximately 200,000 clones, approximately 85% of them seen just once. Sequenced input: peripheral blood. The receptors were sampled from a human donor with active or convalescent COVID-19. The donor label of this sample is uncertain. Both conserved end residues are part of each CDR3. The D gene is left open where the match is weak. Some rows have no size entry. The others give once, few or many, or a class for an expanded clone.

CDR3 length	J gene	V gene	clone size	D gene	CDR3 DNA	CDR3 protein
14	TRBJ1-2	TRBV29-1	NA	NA	TGCAGCGTTGAATCGACAGGTGTAAACTATGGCTACACCTTC	CSVESTGVNYGYTF
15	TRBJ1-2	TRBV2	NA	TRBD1	TGTGCCAGCAGTGCTTCACAGGGGCAAGCCTATGGCTACACCTTC	CASSASQGQAYGYTF
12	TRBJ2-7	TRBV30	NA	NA	TGTGCCTGGACCGATAGCTCCTACGAGCAGTACTTC	CAWTDSSYEQYF
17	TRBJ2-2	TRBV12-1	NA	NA	TGTGCCAGCAGCTTGACGGCGGGACTCTTGAACACCGGGGAGCTGTTTTTT	CASSLTAGLLNTGELFF
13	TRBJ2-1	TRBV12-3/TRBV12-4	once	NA	TGTGCCAGCACCCCCCGGGGCTACAATGAGCAGTTCTTC	CASTPRGYNEQFF
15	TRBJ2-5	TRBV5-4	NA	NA	TGTGCCAGCAGGGCAGGAGGGGGGGCAGGTGAGACCCAGTACTTC	CASRAGGGAGETQYF
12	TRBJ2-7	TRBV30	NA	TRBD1	TGTGCCCGGGGACAGGGGGCTGAGGAGCAGTACTTC	CARGQGAEEQYF
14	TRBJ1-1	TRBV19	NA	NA	TGTGCCAGTAGTTTCAGCTGGGGGCGCACTGAAGCTTTCTTT	CASSFSWGRTEAFF
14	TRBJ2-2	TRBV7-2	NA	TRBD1	TGTGCCAGCAGCACCGGACAGGCGTCCGGGGAGCTGTTTTTT	CASSTGQASGELFF
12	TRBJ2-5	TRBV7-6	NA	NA	TGTGCCAGCAGTCCTCGGCGGGAGACCCAGTACTTC	CASSPRRETQYF
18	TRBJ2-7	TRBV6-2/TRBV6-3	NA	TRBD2	TGTGCCAGCAGTTACTCCGATTTCAAAGCGGGAGGTAGAGACGAGCAGTACTTC	CASSYSDFKAGGRDEQYF
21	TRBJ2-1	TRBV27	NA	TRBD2	TGTGCCAGCAGTCCCGCGGGACGGGCCGGGACTAGCGGGCGACCCTACAATGAGCAGTTCTTC	CASSPAGRAGTSGRPYNEQFF
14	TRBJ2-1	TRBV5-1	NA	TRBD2	TGCGCCAGCAGCTTGGTAGCGGGAGAGAATGAGCAGTTCTTC	CASSLVAGENEQFF
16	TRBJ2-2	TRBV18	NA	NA	TGTGCCAGCTCACCAGTTGGGGACTTCTTCACCGGGGAGCTGTTTTTT	CASSPVGDFFTGELFF
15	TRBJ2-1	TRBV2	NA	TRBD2	TGTGCCAGCAGTGTAAGTGGACTAGCCGGGAATGAGCAGTTCTTC	CASSVSGLAGNEQFF
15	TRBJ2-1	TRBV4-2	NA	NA	TGTGCCAGCAGCCAAGACCTGGACTACTACAATGAGCAGTTCTTC	CASSQDLDYYNEQFF
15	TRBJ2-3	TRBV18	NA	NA	TGTGCCAGCTCACCGACGGCGGCTAGCACAGATACGCAGTATTTT	CASSPTAASTDTQYF
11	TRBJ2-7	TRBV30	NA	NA	TGTGCCTGCGGCCTAGACTACGAGCAGTACTTC	CACGLDYEQYF
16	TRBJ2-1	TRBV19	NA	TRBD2	TGTGCCAGTAGTCCCTCTAGCGGGGGGTCCTACAATGAGCAGTTCTTC	CASSPSSGGSYNEQFF
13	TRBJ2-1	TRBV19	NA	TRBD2	TGTGCCAGTAATCAGCGGGGGTACAATGAGCAGTTCTTC	CASNQRGYNEQFF
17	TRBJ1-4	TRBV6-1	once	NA	TGTGCCAGCAGTGAAAAGAGGGTGCCGGCAACTAATGAAAAACTGTTTTTT	CASSEKRVPATNEKLFF
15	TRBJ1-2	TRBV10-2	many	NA	TGCGCCAGCAGTGAGTTTTCGACAACAAACTATGGCTACACCTTC	CASSEFSTTNYGYTF
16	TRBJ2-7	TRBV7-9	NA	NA	TGTGCCAGCAGCTTAGAGGTTGTGACAGATTCCTACGAGCAGTACTTC	CASSLEVVTDSYEQYF
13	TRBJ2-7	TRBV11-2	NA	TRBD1	TGTGCCAGCAGCTTAGGTCACAGGGGCGAGCAGTACTTC	CASSLGHRGEQYF
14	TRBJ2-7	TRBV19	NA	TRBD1	TGTGCCAGTAGTATCGGCCTACAGGGGTACGAGCAGTACTTC	CASSIGLQGYEQYF
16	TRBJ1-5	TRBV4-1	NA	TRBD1	TGCGCCAGCAGCCGGACACAGGGGGCGGGCCGGCAGCCCCAGCATTTT	CASSRTQGAGRQPQHF
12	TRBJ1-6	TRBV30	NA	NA	TGTGCCTGGGTACCGCGGAATTCACCCCTCCACTTT	CAWVPRNSPLHF
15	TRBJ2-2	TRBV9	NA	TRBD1	TGTGCCAGCAGCTTTCCGACAGGGCCCACCGGGGAGCTGTTTTTT	CASSFPTGPTGELFF
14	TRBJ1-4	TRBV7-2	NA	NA	TGTGCCAGCAGCTTACAGGCAACTAATGAAAAACTGTTTTTT	CASSLQATNEKLFF
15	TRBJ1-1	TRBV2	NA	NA	TGTGCCAGCAGTGAAGGTATCTTGCGTGCGACTGAAGCTTTCTTT	CASSEGILRATEAFF
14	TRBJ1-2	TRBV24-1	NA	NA	TGTGCCACCAGTGAGACGACACACCCGGGGGGCTACACCTTC	CATSETTHPGGYTF
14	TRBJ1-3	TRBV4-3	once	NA	TGCGCCAGCAGCCAAGAATATAGTAGAAACACCATATATTTT	CASSQEYSRNTIYF